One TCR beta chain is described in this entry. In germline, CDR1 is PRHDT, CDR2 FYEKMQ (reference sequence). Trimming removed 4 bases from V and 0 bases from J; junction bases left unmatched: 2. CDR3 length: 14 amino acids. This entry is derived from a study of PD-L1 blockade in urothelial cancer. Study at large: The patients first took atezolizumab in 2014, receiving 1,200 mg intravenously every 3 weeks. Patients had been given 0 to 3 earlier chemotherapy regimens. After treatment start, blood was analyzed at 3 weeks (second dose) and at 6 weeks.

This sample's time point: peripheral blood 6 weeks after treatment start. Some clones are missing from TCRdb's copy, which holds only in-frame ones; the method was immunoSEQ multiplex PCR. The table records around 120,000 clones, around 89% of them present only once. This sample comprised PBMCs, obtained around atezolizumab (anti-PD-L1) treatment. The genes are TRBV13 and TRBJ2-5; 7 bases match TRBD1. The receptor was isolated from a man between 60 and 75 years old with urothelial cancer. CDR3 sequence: CASSSDRDQETQYF. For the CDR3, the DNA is TGTGCCAGCAGCTCCGACAGGGACCAAGAGACCCAGTACTTC. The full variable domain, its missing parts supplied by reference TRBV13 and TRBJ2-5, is AAGVIQSPRHLIKEKRETATLKCYPIPRHDTVYWYQQGPGQDPQFLISFYEKMQSDKGSIPDRFSAQQFSDYHSELNMSSLELGDSALYFCASSSDRDQETQYFGPGTRLLVL.